This paragraph reports one T cell receptor beta chain. This record belongs to a study of blood T cell repertoires in COVID-19. J gave up 3 bases and V 4 bases, and 9 bases lay outside the gene matches. CDR1 is SGHRS and CDR2 is YFSETQ in the germline V gene. The CDR3 consists of 16 residues. Assay used: immunoSEQ multiplex PCR; TCRdb lists only in-frame clones, some missing. The sample holds some 530,000 clones; around nine tenths are singletons and the top ten take just over 8%. The specimen was PBMCs or T cells enriched from blood (not recorded which). The V call is TRBV5-1, the J call TRBJ2-3, with 9 bases identical to TRBD2. The clonotype originates from an older woman who had recovered from COVID-19. CDR3 bases: TGCGCCAGCAGCCCCTACCAGAGCGGGGGGACAGATACGCAGTATTTT. This gives the protein CASSPYQSGGTDTQYF.